This T cell receptor (beta chain) emerged from a study of CD8+CD57+ T cells in acquired aplastic anemia. Overall study context: An average of 3.2 ug of DNA was obtained from sorted CD4+ and CD8+ cells.

The template for TCR beta VDJ and CDR3 sequence profiling was genomic DNA. MiXCR was run by TCRdb on the reads, yielding one entry per CDR3 protein. The table lists around 170,000 distinct CDR3 sequences, approximately 51% of them singletons. Only patients with CD8+CD57+ cell expansion on flow cytometry were chosen for sequencing. Whole-study results and caveats: Patients and controls shared 25 to 30 CD8+ CDR3 sequences, which appeared highly expressed in patients and within their immunodominant clones. Patients did not significantly differ from controls in CD8+ Simpson's diversity.

Details on this clonotype: Antigen: not known.

Germline loops: CDR1 SGHTA, CDR2 FQGNSA. CDR3 length: 14 amino acids. The junction had 8 bases not matched to a gene; V was cut back by 5 bases and J by 9 bases. The receptor comes from a human donor with aplastic anemia. Sequencing input: sorted CD4+, CD8+, or CD8+CD57+ T cells (not recorded which) from PBMCs. The gene calls are TRBV7-2 and TRBJ2-1, with 9 bases lining up with TRBD1. The CDR3 DNA is TGTGCCAGCAGCCCGGGACAGGGTATGCTTGAGCAGTTCTTC. Translation: CASSPGQGMLEQFF.